This note documents a single TCR beta chain sequence. CDR1 SGHNT and CDR2 YYREEE come from the germline V gene (reference sequence). V was pared by 4 bases and J by 4 bases, with 4 bases of the junction left unmatched. CDR3 length: 13 amino acids. Authors' processing steps: Scientists estimated how many nucleated cells there were by amplifying reference gene primers. Profiled with immunoSEQ multiplex PCR; TCRdb holds only in-frame clones, not every one. The V and J calls and clone size are taken from that table; D and trimming were inferred from the DNA. The sample has more than 95,000 clones, approximately 90% seen once. This entry is derived from a study of blood T cell repertoires in COVID-19. On the study more broadly: The origin of the acute and convalescent COVID-19 samples was the United States, Italy and Spain. Sources were T cells, B-cell-depleted T cells, or PBMCs; the material itself was cDNA or gDNA.

The receptor was derived from a man aged 55-75 years with acute or convalescent COVID-19. The chain has TRBV5-4 and TRBJ2-5, with 7 bases aligning to TRBD1. What was sequenced was peripheral blood. The CDR3, as DNA: TGTGCCAGCAGCAATAACAGGGGAGAGACCCAGTACTTC. Translated, it gives CASSNNRGETQYF.